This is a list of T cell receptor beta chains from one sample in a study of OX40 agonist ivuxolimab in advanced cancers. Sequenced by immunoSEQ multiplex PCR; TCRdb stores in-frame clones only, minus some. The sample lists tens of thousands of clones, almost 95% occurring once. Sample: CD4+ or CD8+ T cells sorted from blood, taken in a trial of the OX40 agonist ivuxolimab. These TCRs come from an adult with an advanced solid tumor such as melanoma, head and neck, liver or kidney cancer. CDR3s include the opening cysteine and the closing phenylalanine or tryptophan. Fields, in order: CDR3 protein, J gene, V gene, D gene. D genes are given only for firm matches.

CDR3: CASSYARDSSYEQYF
J: TRBJ2-7
V: TRBV6-6
D: TRBD1

CDR3: CSGRGNEQFF
J: TRBJ2-1
V: TRBV20-1
D: -

CDR3: CASSASKVVGPYNEQFF
J: TRBJ2-1
V: TRBV9
D: -

CDR3: CASSGEGGYNQPQHF
J: TRBJ1-5
V: TRBV28
D: -

CDR3: CASSPGQNTDTQYF
J: TRBJ2-3
V: TRBV27
D: -

CDR3: CASSLEGMGEKLFF
J: TRBJ1-4
V: TRBV5-1
D: -

CDR3: CASSLGPQETQYF
J: TRBJ2-5
V: TRBV7-7
D: -

CDR3: CASSLYETQYF
J: TRBJ2-5
V: TRBV7-9
D: -

CDR3: CASSVYHNEQFF
J: TRBJ2-1
V: TRBV9
D: -

CDR3: CASSEGQANEKLFF
J: TRBJ1-4
V: TRBV21-1
D: -

CDR3: CASGTTGLAGVRGTDTQYF
J: TRBJ2-3
V: TRBV12-5
D: TRBD2

CDR3: CASAPDRKNEKLFF
J: TRBJ1-4
V: TRBV21-1
D: -

CDR3: CASSYFRGAGNTIYF
J: TRBJ1-3
V: TRBV6-5
D: -

CDR3: CASRSSGGNEQYF
J: TRBJ2-7
V: TRBV7-9
D: TRBD2

CDR3: CASSEKLRDTEKLFF
J: TRBJ1-4
V: TRBV6-1
D: -

CDR3: CASSDLPNSNQPQHF
J: TRBJ1-5
V: TRBV6-4
D: -